Below, 4 T cell receptor beta chains from the same sample are listed, as sequenced in a study of shared clonotypes between healthy human individuals. CD45RO negativity and positive selection for CCR7 defined naive CD8 cells, a population that excluded terminally differentiated effector memory CD45RA+ cells. Generated by immunoSEQ multiplex PCR, the TCRdb table keeps only in-frame clones and is missing some. In the table there are about 800,000 clones, 90% to 98% of which are singletons. The source material was naive CD8+ T cells sorted from blood. The receptor set was obtained from a man aged 25-45 years in good health.

The chain recombines TRBV7-9 with TRBJ2-3; D gene ambiguous. Germline V gives CDR1 SEHNR, CDR2 FQNEAQ (reference sequence). This CDR3 comprises 17 residues. V was shortened by 5 bases and J by 1 base, with 19 bases between the two germline ends. CDR3 sequence reads: CASSDRGLEMGTDTQYF. CDR3 bases: TGTGCCAGCAGCGATAGAGGTCTGGAGATGGGCACAGATACGCAGTATTTT.

The rearrangement uses TRBV29-1 and TRBJ2-1, with 8 nucleotides matching TRBD2. Germline CDR1 and CDR2: SQVTM and ANQGSEA. The CDR3 sequence is 17 residues long. The V and J ends lost 2 bases and 6 bases, in that order; junction bases with no gene match: 15. CDR3 DNA: TGCAGCGTTGAAAACCCGCCAGGAGCGGGAGAAGGCAATGAGCAGTTCTTC. It specifies CSVENPPGAGEGNEQFF.

J is TRBJ2-5 and V is TRBV2, with D perhaps matching TRBD2 (6 bases). CDR3 length: 16 residues. Germline V gene sequence: CDR1 SNHLY, CDR2 FYNNEI. With 0 bases removed from V and 2 bases from J, the gap between germline ends came to 13 bases. DNA for the CDR3: TGTGCCAGCAGTGAAGCTTATTTTGGGGGGCAAGAGACCCAGTACTTC. Amino acids: CASSEAYFGGQETQYF.

This clone occurred once. The gene calls are TRBV5-5 and TRBJ2-2; D is unclear. The CDR3 covers 15 residues. Germline V gene lookup returns CDR1 SGHKS and CDR2 YYEKEE (reference sequence). Trimming left V 4 bases short and J 0 bases short, with 10 bases between. The chain's CDR3 is CASSDILANTGELFF. The CDR3 DNA is TGTGCCAGCAGCGACATTCTCGCGAACACCGGGGAGCTGTTTTTT.